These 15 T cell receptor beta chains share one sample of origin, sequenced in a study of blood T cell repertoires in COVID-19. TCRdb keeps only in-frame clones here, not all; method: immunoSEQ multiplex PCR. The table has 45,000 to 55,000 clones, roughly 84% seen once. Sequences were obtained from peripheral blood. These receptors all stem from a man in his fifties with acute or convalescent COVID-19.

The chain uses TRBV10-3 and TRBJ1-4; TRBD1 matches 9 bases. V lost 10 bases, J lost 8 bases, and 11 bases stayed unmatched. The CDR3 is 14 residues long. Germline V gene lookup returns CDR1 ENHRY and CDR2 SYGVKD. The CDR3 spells CATGSGQGEEKLFF. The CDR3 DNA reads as TGTGCCACTGGCTCGGGACAGGGCGAAGAAAAACTGTTTTTT.

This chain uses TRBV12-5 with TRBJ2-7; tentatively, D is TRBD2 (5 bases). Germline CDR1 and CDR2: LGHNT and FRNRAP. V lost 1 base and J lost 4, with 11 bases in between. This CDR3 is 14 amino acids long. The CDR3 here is CASGLERGKYEQYF. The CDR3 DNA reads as TGTGCTAGTGGTTTGGAGAGAGGGAAGTACGAGCAGTACTTC.

For the CDR3, the DNA is TGTGCCAGCAACCCCGAGGGGGCGAGGGTTTACAATGAGCAGTTCTTC. The encoded protein is CASNPEGARVYNEQFF. The rearrangement links TRBV7-9 to TRBJ2-1, with 7 positions matching TRBD1. V was pared by 7 bases and J by 4 bases, with 13 bases of the junction left unmatched. Germline CDR1 is SEHNR and CDR2 is FQNEAQ (reference sequence). This CDR3 comprises 16 residues.

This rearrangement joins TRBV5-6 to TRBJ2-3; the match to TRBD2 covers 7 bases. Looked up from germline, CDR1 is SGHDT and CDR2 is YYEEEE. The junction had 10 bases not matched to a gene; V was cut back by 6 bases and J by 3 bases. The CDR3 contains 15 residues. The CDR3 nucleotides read TGTGCCAGCACCAACTGGGGGGGGAATACAGATACGCAGTATTTT. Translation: CASTNWGGNTDTQYF.

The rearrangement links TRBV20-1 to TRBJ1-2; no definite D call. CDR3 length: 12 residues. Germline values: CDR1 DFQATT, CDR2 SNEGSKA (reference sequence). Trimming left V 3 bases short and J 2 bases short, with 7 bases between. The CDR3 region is CSASGGNYGYTF. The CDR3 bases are TGCAGTGCTAGTGGAGGGAACTATGGCTACACCTTC.

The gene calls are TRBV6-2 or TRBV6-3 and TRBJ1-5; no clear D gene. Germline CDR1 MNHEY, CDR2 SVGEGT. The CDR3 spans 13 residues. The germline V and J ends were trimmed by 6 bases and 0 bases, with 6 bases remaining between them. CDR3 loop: CASSHNSNQPQHF. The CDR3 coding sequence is TGTGCCAGCAGCCACAATAGCAATCAGCCCCAGCATTTT.

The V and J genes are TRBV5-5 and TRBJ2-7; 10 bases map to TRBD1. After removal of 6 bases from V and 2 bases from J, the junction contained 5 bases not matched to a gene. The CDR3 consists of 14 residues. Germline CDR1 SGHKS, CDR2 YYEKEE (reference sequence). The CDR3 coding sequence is TGTGCCAGCACCACGGGACAGGGGCCCTACGAGCAGTACTTC. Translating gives CASTTGQGPYEQYF.

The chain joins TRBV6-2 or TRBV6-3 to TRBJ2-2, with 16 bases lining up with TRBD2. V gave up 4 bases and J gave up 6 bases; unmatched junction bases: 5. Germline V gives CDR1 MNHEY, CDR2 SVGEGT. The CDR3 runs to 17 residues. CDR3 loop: CASSSGLAGGPSGELFF. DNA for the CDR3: TGTGCCAGCAGTTCGGGACTAGCGGGGGGGCCCTCCGGGGAGCTGTTTTTT.

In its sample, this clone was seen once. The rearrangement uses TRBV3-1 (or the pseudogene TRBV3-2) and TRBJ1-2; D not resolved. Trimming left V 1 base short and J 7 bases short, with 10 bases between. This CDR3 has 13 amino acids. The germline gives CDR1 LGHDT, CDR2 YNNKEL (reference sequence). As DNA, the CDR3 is TGTGCCAGCAGCCAAGGAGCGTTCGCTGGCTACACCTTC. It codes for CASSQGAFAGYTF.

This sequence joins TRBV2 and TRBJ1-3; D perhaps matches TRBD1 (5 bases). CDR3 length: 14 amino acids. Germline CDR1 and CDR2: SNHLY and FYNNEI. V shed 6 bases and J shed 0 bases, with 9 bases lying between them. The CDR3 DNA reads TGTGCCAGCAGCCCGGGACTCTCTGGAAACACCATATATTTT. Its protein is CASSPGLSGNTIYF.

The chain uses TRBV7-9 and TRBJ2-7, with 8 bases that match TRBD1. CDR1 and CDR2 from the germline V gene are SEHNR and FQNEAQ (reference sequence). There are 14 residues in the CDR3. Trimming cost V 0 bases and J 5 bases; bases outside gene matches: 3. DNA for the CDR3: TGTGCCAGCAGCTTAGCGGGGACAGGCCACGAGCAGTACTTC. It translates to CASSLAGTGHEQYF.

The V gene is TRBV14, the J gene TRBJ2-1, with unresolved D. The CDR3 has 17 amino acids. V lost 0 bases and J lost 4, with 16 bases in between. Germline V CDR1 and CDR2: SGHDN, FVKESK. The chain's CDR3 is CASSQDPRTVSYNEQFF. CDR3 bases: TGTGCCAGCAGCCAAGATCCGCGCACAGTTTCATACAATGAGCAGTTCTTC.

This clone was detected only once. CDR3 amino acids: CASSRTGEAQPQHF. The CDR3 coding sequence is TGTGCCAGTAGTCGGACAGGGGAGGCTCAGCCCCAGCATTTT. This chain links TRBV19 with TRBJ1-5; 9 positions match TRBD1. The CDR3 extends over 14 amino acids. The J segment lost 6 bases and the V segment lost 5 bases, leaving 5 bases of the junction unmatched. Germline-derived CDR1 and CDR2 are LNHDA and SQIVND (reference sequence).

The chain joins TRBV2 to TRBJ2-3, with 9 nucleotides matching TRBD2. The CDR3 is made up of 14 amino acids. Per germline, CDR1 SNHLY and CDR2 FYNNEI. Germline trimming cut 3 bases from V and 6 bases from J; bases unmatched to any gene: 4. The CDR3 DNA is TGTGCCAGCAGTGAGGGGACTAGCTATGATACGCAGTATTTT. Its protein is CASSEGTSYDTQYF.

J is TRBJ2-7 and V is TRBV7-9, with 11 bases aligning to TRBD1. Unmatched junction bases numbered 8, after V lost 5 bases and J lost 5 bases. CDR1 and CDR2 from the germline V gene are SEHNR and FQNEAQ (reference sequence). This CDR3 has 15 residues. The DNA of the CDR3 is TGTGCCAGCAGCCAAACTGGACAGGGGGCGAACGAGCAGTACTTC. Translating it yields CASSQTGQGANEQYF. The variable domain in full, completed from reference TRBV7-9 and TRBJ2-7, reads DTGVSQNPRHKITKRGQNVTFRCDPISEHNRLYWYRQTLGQGPEFLTYFQNEAQLEKSRLLSDRFSAERPKGSFSTLEIQRTEQGDSAMYLCASSQTGQGANEQYFGPGTRLTVT.